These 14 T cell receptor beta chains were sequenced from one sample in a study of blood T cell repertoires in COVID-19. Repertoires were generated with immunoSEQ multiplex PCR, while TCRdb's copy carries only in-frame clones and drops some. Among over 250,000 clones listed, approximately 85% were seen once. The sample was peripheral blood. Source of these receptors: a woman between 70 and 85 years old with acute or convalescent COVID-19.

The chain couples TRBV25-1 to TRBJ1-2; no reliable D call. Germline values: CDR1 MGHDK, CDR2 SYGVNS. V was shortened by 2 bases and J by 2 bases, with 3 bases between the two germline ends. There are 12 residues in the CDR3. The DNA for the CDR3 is TGTGCCAGCAGTGAAGCGAACTATGGCTACACCTTC. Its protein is CASSEANYGYTF.

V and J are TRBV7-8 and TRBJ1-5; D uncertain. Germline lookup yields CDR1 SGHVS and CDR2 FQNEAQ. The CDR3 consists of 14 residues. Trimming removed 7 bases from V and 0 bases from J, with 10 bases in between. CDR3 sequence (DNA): TGTGCCAGCACCCCGGGTGATAGCAATCAGCCCCAGCATTTT. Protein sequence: CASTPGDSNQPQHF.

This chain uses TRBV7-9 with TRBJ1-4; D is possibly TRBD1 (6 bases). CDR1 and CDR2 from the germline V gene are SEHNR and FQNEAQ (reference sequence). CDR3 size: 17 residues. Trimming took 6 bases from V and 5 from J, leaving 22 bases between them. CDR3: CASSFHLPGDVNEKLFF. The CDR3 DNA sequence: TGTGCCAGCAGTTTTCACCTCCCAGGGGATGTAAATGAAAAACTGTTTTTT.

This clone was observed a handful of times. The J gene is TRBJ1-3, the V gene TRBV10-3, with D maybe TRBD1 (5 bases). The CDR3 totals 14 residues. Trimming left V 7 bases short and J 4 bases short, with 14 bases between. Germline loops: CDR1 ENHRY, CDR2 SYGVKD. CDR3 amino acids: CAIKPREDGNTIYF. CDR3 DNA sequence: TGTGCCATCAAACCCAGGGAAGACGGAAACACCATATATTTT.

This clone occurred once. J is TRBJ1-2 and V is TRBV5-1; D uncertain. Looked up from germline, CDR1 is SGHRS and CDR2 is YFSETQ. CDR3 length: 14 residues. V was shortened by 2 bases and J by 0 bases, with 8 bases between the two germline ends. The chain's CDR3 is CASSFYMANYGYTF. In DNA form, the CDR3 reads TGCGCCAGCAGCTTTTACATGGCTAACTATGGCTACACCTTC.

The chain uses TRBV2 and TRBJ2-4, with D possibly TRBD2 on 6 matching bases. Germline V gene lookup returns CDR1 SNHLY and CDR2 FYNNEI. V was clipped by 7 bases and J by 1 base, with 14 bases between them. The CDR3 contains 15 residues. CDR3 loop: CASTEEGRAKNIQYF. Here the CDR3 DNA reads TGTGCCAGCACCGAGGAGGGACGGGCCAAAAACATTCAGTACTTC.

CDR3 in DNA: TGTGCCAGCAGCCCCCTCGGCTCCTACGAGCAGTACTTC. Protein: CASSPLGSYEQYF. The J gene is TRBJ2-7, the V gene TRBV14; D gene uncertain. The germline CDR1 and CDR2 sequences are SGHDN and FVKESK. The CDR3 runs 13 residues. Deletions cut 4 bases from V and 0 bases from J, with 7 bases between. The full variable domain, completed using reference TRBV14 and TRBJ2-7, is EAGVTQFPSHSVIEKGQTVTLRCDPISGHDNLYWYRRVMGKEIKFLLHFVKESKQDESGMPNNRFLAERTGGTYSTLKVQPAELEDSGVYFCASSPLGSYEQYFGPGTRLTVT.

The CDR3 DNA follows: TGTGCCAGCAGCTTACAGGGAGGCACTGAAGCTTTCTTT. Its translation: CASSLQGGTEAFF. The V and J genes are TRBV7-9 and TRBJ1-1; tentatively, D is TRBD1 (5 bases). The ends were cut back, 2 bases at V and 4 bases at J, with 8 bases in the middle. Per the germline V gene, CDR1 is SEHNR and CDR2 is FQNEAQ (reference sequence). This CDR3 is built from 13 residues.

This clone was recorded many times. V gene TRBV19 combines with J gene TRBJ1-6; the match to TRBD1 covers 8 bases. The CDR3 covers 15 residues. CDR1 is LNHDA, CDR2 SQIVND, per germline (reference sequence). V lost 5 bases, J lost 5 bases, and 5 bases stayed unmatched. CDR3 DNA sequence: TGTGCCAGTAGTGGGCAGGGGGCAGATAATTCACCCCTCCACTTT. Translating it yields CASSGQGADNSPLHF.

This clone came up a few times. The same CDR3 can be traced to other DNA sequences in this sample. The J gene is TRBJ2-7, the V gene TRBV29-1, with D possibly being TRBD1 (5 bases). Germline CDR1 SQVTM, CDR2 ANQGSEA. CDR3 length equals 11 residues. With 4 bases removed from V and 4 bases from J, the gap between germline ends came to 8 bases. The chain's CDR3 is CSVGTSYEQYF. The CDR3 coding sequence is TGCAGCGTTGGGACATCTTACGAGCAGTACTTC.

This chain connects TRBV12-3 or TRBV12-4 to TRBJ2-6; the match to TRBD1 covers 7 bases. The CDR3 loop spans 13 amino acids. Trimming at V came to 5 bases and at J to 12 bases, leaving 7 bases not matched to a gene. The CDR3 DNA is TGTGCCAGCAGTCTTGGACAGGCCGCCGTCCTGACTTTC. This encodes CASSLGQAAVLTF.

The CDR3 DNA sequence: TGTGCCAGCAGGACAGACAGCTCCTATAATTCACCCCTCCACTTT. This sequence encodes CASRTDSSYNSPLHF. The chain is built from TRBV6-5 and TRBJ1-6, with D possibly TRBD1 on 5 matching bases. The ends were cut back, 6 bases at V and 0 bases at J, with 9 bases in the middle. CDR1 is MNHEY, CDR2 SVGAGI, per germline. The CDR3 consists of 15 residues.

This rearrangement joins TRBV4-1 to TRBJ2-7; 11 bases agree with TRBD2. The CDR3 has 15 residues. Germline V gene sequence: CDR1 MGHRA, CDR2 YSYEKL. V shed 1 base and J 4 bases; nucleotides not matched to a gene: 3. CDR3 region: CASSQVAGGHYEQYF. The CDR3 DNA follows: TGCGCCAGCAGCCAAGTAGCGGGGGGGCATTACGAGCAGTACTTC.

In nucleotides, the CDR3 is TGTGCCAGTAGTATAGGACAGGGCAAGACCCAGTACTTC. Encoded protein: CASSIGQGKTQYF. The chain employs TRBV19 and TRBJ2-5; 7 nucleotides agree with TRBD1. The CDR3 runs to 13 residues. Germline values: CDR1 LNHDA, CDR2 SQIVND (reference sequence). Trimming took 1 base from V and 6 from J; bases not matched to a gene: 2.